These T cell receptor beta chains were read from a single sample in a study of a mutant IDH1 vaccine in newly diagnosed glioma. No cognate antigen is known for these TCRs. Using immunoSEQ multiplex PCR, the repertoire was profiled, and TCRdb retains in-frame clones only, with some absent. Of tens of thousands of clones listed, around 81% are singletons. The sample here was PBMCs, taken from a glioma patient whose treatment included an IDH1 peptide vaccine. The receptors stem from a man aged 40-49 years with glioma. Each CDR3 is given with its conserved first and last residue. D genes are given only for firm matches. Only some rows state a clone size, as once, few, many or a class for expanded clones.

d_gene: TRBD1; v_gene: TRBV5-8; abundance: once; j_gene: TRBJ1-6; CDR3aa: CASSRDREGSPLHF; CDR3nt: TGTGCCAGCAGCCGGGACAGGGAGGGATCACCCCTCCACTTT
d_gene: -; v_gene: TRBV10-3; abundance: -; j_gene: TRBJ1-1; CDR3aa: CAISAGGMNTEAFF; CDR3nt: TGTGCCATCAGTGCAGGAGGGATGAACACTGAAGCTTTCTTT
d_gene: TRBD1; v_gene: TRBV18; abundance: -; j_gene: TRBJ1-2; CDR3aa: CASSSGQGAMADYGYTF; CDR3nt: TGTGCCAGCTCATCGGGACAGGGGGCAATGGCGGACTATGGCTACACCTTC
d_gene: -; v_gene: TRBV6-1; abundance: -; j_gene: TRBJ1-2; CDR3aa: CASSEAGSWGYTF; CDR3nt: TGTGCCAGCAGTGAAGCGGGGAGTTGGGGCTACACCTTC
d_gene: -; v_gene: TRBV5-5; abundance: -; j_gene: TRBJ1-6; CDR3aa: CASSPPPGGGEPLHF; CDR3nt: TGTGCCAGCAGCCCCCCGCCCGGCGGAGGTGAACCCCTCCACTTT
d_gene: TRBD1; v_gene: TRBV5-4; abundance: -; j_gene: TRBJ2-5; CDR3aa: CASSPGDSQETQYF; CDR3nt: TGTGCCAGCAGCCCCGGGGACAGCCAAGAGACCCAGTACTTC
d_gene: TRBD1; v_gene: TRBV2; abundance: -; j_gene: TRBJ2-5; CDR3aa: CASRGDRGPQETQYF; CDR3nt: TGTGCCAGCAGGGGAGACAGGGGCCCCCAAGAGACCCAGTACTTC
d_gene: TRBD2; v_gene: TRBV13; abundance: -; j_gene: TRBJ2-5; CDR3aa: CASSFGLAGGPGQETQYF; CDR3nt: TGTGCCAGCAGCTTTGGACTAGCGGGGGGGCCGGGTCAAGAGACCCAGTACTTC
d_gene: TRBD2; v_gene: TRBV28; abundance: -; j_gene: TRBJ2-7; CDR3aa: CASSTTSGGLYEQYF; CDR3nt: TGTGCCAGCAGTACTACTAGCGGGGGACTTTACGAGCAGTACTTC
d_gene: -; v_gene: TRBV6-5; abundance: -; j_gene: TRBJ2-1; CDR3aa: CACSYSRTKGYNEQFF; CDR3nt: TGTGCCTGCAGTTACTCCCGGACAAAGGGGTACAATGAGCAGTTCTTC
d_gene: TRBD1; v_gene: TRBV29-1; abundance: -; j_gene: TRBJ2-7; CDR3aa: CSVVTGQHYEQYF; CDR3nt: TGCAGCGTTGTGACAGGGCAGCACTACGAGCAGTACTTC
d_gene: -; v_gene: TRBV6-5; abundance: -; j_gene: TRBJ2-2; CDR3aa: CASSYSKGVDTGELFF; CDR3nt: TGTGCCAGCAGTTACTCGAAAGGTGTGGACACCGGGGAGCTGTTTTTT
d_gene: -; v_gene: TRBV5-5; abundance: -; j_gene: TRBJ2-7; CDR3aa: CASSLVGAPPYEQYF; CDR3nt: TGTGCCAGCAGCTTGGTCGGGGCTCCCCCCTACGAGCAGTACTTC
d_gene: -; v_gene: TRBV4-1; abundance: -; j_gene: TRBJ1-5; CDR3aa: CASSQGGQGYSNQPQHF; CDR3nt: TGCGCCAGCAGCCAAGGGGGGCAGGGGTATAGCAATCAGCCCCAGCATTTT
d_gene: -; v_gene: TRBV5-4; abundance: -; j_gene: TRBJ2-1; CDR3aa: CASSSSEGSSSYNEQFF; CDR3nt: TGTGCCAGCAGCTCCAGCGAGGGCTCCAGCTCCTACAATGAGCAGTTCTTC
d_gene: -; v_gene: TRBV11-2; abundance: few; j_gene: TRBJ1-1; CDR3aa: CASSPFGVGTEAFF; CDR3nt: TGTGCCAGCAGCCCCTTTGGGGTGGGCACTGAAGCTTTCTTT
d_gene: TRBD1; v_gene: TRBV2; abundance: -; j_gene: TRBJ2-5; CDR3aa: CASSPGGETQYF; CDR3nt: TGTGCCAGCAGTCCAGGGGGAGAGACCCAGTACTTC
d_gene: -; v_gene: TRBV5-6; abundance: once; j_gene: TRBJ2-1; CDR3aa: CASSLGVLAYNEQFF; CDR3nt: TGTGCCAGCAGCTTAGGGGTCCTCGCCTACAATGAGCAGTTCTTC
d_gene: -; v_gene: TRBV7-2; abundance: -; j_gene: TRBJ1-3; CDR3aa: CASSLSGNTIYF; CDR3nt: TGTGCCAGCAGCTTATCTGGAAACACCATATATTTT
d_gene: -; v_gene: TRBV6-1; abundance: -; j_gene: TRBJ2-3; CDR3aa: CASDQIDTQYF; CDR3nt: TGTGCCAGCGATCAAATAGATACGCAGTATTTT